The 13 T cell receptor beta chains below all came from one sample that was sequenced in a study of response to subunit inactivated influenza vaccine listed by TCRdb under 2018. The method was RT-PCR. The sequencer listed for this sample is Illumina HiSeq 2500. Starting from the raw public reads, TCRdb applied fastp trimming at Q25, assembled clones with MiXCR and retained in-frame beta chains. Records with the same CDR3 protein are collapsed into one entry carrying the most frequent genes and DNA. The sample table records about 780,000 distinct CDR3 sequences; about a fifth of these occur just once. 9.5% to 13% of the sample is taken by the ten largest. Sequences were derived from PBMCs from blood, sampled 4 to 6 days after vaccination. Receptors were obtained from a man aged 50 or older who received an inactivated influenza vaccine. Donor details come from another sample of the same person, matched by shared clones.

This clonotype has only a few counts. The chain combines TRBV10-3 with TRBJ1-2; no clear D gene. The germline CDR1 and CDR2 sequences are ENHRY and SYGVKD. V was trimmed by 4 bases and J by 4 bases, leaving 7 bases between them. This CDR3 comprises 12 residues. The CDR3 sequence is CAISAHSYGYTF. The CDR3 DNA reads as TGTGCCATCAGTGCCCACAGCTATGGCTACACCTTC.

The table lists this clonotype with many counts. The chain employs TRBV7-8 and TRBJ2-1; D not resolved. V shed 2 bases and J shed 9 bases, with 14 bases lying between them. The CDR3 consists of 14 residues. CDR1 and CDR2 (germline): SGHVS, FQNEAQ. DNA of the CDR3: TGTGCCAGCAGCTTACTCCTCGGCGGTTTTGAGCAGTTCTTC. Its translation: CASSLLLGGFEQFF.

This chain joins TRBV5-1 and TRBJ2-4; possibly TRBD1 or TRBD2 for D (5 bases each). Germline CDR1 reads SGHRS; CDR2 reads YFSETQ. Trimming shortened V by 0 bases and J by 9 bases, and 13 bases separated the two germline ends. This CDR3 is built from 14 residues. CDR3 sequence: CASSLAVEGSIQYF. The CDR3 nucleotides are TGCGCCAGCAGCTTGGCCGTAGAGGGGAGCATTCAGTACTTC. Variable domain in full (rest from reference TRBV5-1 and TRBJ2-4): KAGVTQTPRYLIKTRGQQVTLSCSPISGHRSVSWYQQTPGQGLQFLFEYFSETQRNKGNFPGRFSGRQFSNSRSEMNVSTLELGDSALYLCASSLAVEGSIQYFGAGTRLSVL.

The V and J genes are TRBV4-3 and TRBJ2-7; D may be TRBD2 (5 bases). Germline V lookup: CDR1 LGHNA, CDR2 YSLEER. The ends were cut back, 0 bases at V and 5 bases at J, with 14 bases in the middle. The CDR3 runs 15 residues. Written as DNA, the CDR3 is TGCGCCAGCAGCCAAGATTACGGCGCCGGGAACGAGCAGTACTTC. Protein product: CASSQDYGAGNEQYF.

The chain recombines TRBV24-1 with TRBJ2-5; 9 bases map to TRBD1. The trim removed 5 bases at V and 1 base at J, leaving 7 bases unmatched. The CDR3 is 16 residues long. CDR1 is KGHDR, CDR2 SFDVKD, per germline. CDR3 coding DNA: TGTGCCACCAGTGGGACCGGGACAGGGACCCAAGAGACCCAGTACTTC. Its translation is CATSGTGTGTQETQYF.

J is TRBJ2-5 and V is TRBV29-1; 7 positions agree with TRBD1. This CDR3 has 15 amino acids. V shed 2 bases, J shed 1 base, and the junction held 7 bases outside the gene matches. Per germline, CDR1 SQVTM and CDR2 ANQGSEA. The CDR3 is CSVESPGTAQETQYF. CDR3 bases: TGCAGCGTTGAAAGCCCCGGGACAGCCCAAGAGACCCAGTACTTC.

This chain connects TRBV3-1 to TRBJ2-7; 7 nucleotides match TRBD2. The J segment lost 7 bases and the V segment lost 0 bases, leaving 15 bases of the junction unmatched. This CDR3 is built from 17 residues. The germline V gene encodes CDR1 LGHDT and CDR2 YNNKEL (reference sequence). CDR3 loop: CASSQEFGASGLGEQYF. CDR3 in DNA: TGTGCCAGCAGCCAAGAATTTGGGGCTAGCGGCCTTGGGGAGCAGTACTTC.

This clonotype was seen more than once but under ten times. This sequence joins TRBV29-1 and TRBJ2-5, with 9 bases lining up with TRBD2. From germline, CDR1 is SQVTM and CDR2 ANQGSEA. Losses at the gene ends were 4 bases for V and 4 bases for J; bases not matched to a gene: 10. The CDR3 is 15 amino acids. The CDR3 here is CSVVPWREGRETQYF. The CDR3 DNA sequence: TGCAGCGTTGTTCCCTGGCGGGAGGGCCGAGAGACCCAGTACTTC. The whole variable domain, remainder taken from reference TRBV29-1 and TRBJ2-5, is SAVISQKPSRDICQRGTSLTIQCQVDSQVTMMFWYRQQPGQSLTLIATANQGSEATYESGFVIDKFPISRPNLTFSTLTVSNMSPEDSSIYLCSVVPWREGRETQYFGPGTRLLVL.

CDR3 region: CASTHGGAVYEQYF. The CDR3, as DNA: TGTGCCAGCACCCACGGGGGAGCAGTCTACGAGCAGTACTTC. The chain employs TRBV28 and TRBJ2-7, with D perhaps matching TRBD2 (6 bases). The CDR3 totals 14 residues. Germline values: CDR1 MDHEN, CDR2 SYDVKM. V was trimmed by 7 bases and J by 3 bases, leaving 16 bases between them.

The gene calls are TRBV20-1 and TRBJ2-2; 7 bases match TRBD1. This CDR3 spans 13 amino acids. Germline V gene data show CDR1 as DFQATT and CDR2 as SNEGSKA (reference sequence). V was pared by 7 bases and J by 0 bases, with 2 bases of the junction left unmatched. The CDR3 protein is CSGGQTNTGELFF. CDR3 DNA sequence: TGCAGTGGGGGACAGACGAACACCGGGGAGCTGTTTTTT.

This clonotype occurred a few times. The chain joins TRBV20-1 to TRBJ2-2; maybe TRBD2 (5 bases). This CDR3 contains 12 residues. The V gene's germline CDR1 is DFQATT and CDR2 SNEGSKA (reference sequence). The ends were cut back, 1 base at V and 12 bases at J, with 12 bases in the middle. CDR3 in amino acids: CSARVEDRKLFF. The CDR3 DNA is TGCAGTGCTAGAGTGGAGGATAGAAAGCTGTTTTTT.

The gene calls are TRBV20-1 and TRBJ1-6, with no clear D. Germline V gene lookup returns CDR1 DFQATT and CDR2 SNEGSKA (reference sequence). The V end lost 0 bases, the J end lost 11 bases, and 8 bases lay between the germline ends. The CDR3 has 12 amino acids. CDR3 sequence (DNA): TGCAGTGCTAGAGATAATGTTGCACCCCTCCACTTT. Translating it yields CSARDNVAPLHF.

This chain connects TRBV3-1 to TRBJ1-2, with 8 bases that match TRBD1. Germline V gene lookup returns CDR1 LGHDT and CDR2 YNNKEL (reference sequence). The CDR3 contains 14 residues. The junction had 8 bases not matched to a gene; V was cut back by 4 bases and J by 7 bases. Here the CDR3 DNA reads TGTGCCAGCAGCCCTCGGACAGGGAGGACTGGCTACACCTTC. Translated, it gives CASSPRTGRTGYTF.